The 23 T cell receptor beta chains presented below share a single source sample, sequenced in a study of radiation and T cells in renal cell carcinoma. Repertoires were generated with immunoSEQ multiplex PCR, while TCRdb's copy carries only in-frame clones and drops some. The table includes about 130,000 clones, 81% detected once. Documented time point: blood 2 weeks post-SBRT. Treatment described: 15 Gy SBRT to primary tumor, nephrectomy 4 weeks later. Sequencing used blood, obtained from a patient whose treatment included radiotherapy and nephrectomy. These receptors all come from a man aged 45-65 years with renal cell carcinoma.

The chain uses TRBV5-1 and TRBJ1-2, with TRBD1 as a possible D gene (6 bases). This CDR3 is 13 amino acids long. Trimming removed 0 bases at V and 7 bases at J, with 10 bases between. Germline loops: CDR1 SGHRS, CDR2 YFSETQ. The CDR3 DNA sequence: TGCGCCAGCAGCTTGGCTCAGGGGCCTGGCTACACCTTC. As protein: CASSLAQGPGYTF.

A single count supports this clone. The V and J genes are TRBV7-6 and TRBJ2-5, with a tentative D call TRBD2 (6 bases). Germline CDR1 reads SGHVS; CDR2 reads FNYEAQ. The CDR3 contains 14 residues. V gave up 4 bases and J gave up 6 bases, with 15 bases separating them. In DNA form, the CDR3 reads TGTGCCAGCAGCTCGACATTGGCGGGGAAGACCCAGTACTTC. Translation: CASSSTLAGKTQYF.

The table lists this clone with a count of one. The V gene is TRBV6-1, the J gene TRBJ2-1; D is possibly TRBD2 (5 bases). Trimming took 5 bases from V and 8 from J, leaving 10 bases between them. This CDR3 region has 12 residues. Germline values: CDR1 MNHNS, CDR2 SASEGT. CDR3 protein: CASSSGRDEQFF. As DNA, the CDR3 is TGTGCCAGCAGTAGTGGGCGGGATGAGCAGTTCTTC.

This clone was seen more than once but under ten times. This chain connects TRBV5-4 to TRBJ1-6; possible D gene TRBD1, 5 bases. V was trimmed by 0 bases and J by 8 bases, leaving 6 bases between them. CDR3 size: 13 residues. Germline V CDR1 and CDR2: SGHNT, YYREEE (reference sequence). CDR3 protein: CASSLEQDSPLHF. DNA for the CDR3: TGTGCCAGCAGCTTGGAACAGGATTCACCCCTCCACTTT.

The chain recombines TRBV5-4 with TRBJ2-7; 8 bases are shared with TRBD1. This CDR3 has 16 amino acids. Germline V CDR1 and CDR2: SGHNT, YYREEE (reference sequence). The V gene end was trimmed by 4 bases and the J gene end by 4 bases; junction bases not matched to a gene: 13. The CDR3 is CASSRGTQGGFYEQYF. The CDR3 DNA sequence: TGTGCCAGCAGCCGCGGAACACAGGGGGGCTTTTACGAGCAGTACTTC. Combining the CDR3 with reference TRBV5-4 and TRBJ2-7 gives the whole variable domain ETGVTQSPTHLIKTRGQQVTLRCSSQSGHNTVSWYQQALGQGPQFIFQYYREEENGRGNFPPRFSGLQFPNYSSELNVNALELDDSALYLCASSRGTQGGFYEQYFGPGTRLTVT.

This chain joins TRBV7-3 and TRBJ1-2; D is possibly TRBD1 (6 bases). The CDR3 is 13 residues long. V shed 5 bases and J shed 4 bases, with 11 bases lying between them. CDR1 SGHTA and CDR2 FQGTGA come from the germline V gene. The CDR3 coding sequence is TGTGCCAGCAGCCAAGGACAGTTCTATGGCTACACCTTC. Amino acid sequence: CASSQGQFYGYTF.

This clone has a single count. This specimen includes other DNA sequences encoding the same CDR3. V is TRBV2 and J is TRBJ1-1; weak D call: TRBD1 (6 bases). V lost 3 bases to trimming and J lost 1 base, with 9 bases between them. Germline V gene sequence: CDR1 SNHLY, CDR2 FYNNEI. The CDR3 has 14 amino acids. CDR3 protein: CASSEQGGNTEAFF. As DNA, the CDR3 is TGTGCCAGCAGTGAGCAAGGGGGGAACACTGAAGCTTTCTTT. Based on the CDR3 plus reference TRBV2 and TRBJ1-1, the full variable domain is EPEVTQTPSHQVTQMGQEVILRCVPISNHLYFYWYRQILGQKVEFLVSFYNNEISEKSEIFDDQFSVERPDGSNFTLKIRSTKLEDSAMYFCASSEQGGNTEAFFGQGTRLTVV.

This clone was observed at least ten times. J is TRBJ1-2 and V is TRBV9; 8 nucleotides align to TRBD1. J lost 4 bases, V lost 3 bases, and 8 bases had no gene match. Germline-derived CDR1 and CDR2 are SGDLS and YYNGEE. This CDR3 is 15 amino acids long. The CDR3 loop is CASSDQLGTGYGYTF. In nucleotides, the CDR3 is TGTGCCAGCAGCGACCAACTCGGGACAGGCTATGGCTACACCTTC.

V is TRBV7-2 and J is TRBJ1-6, with a weak D call TRBD1 (6 bases). The germline CDR1 and CDR2 sequences are SGHTA and FQGNSA. V lost 5 bases and J lost 5, with 16 bases in between. The CDR3 is 16 residues long. For the CDR3, the DNA is TGTGCCAGCAGCCCTCGGGGGGCGCTCAATAATTCACCCCTCCACTTT. This sequence encodes CASSPRGALNNSPLHF.

This clone occurred a few times. The chain combines TRBV10-1 with TRBJ1-1; the D is unclear. This CDR3 is 15 amino acids long. Deletions cut 4 bases from V and 1 base from J, with 13 bases between. CDR1 WNHNN and CDR2 SYGVQD come from the germline V gene (reference sequence). CDR3 sequence reads: CASSGKGLGNTEAFF. The CDR3 region has the DNA TGCGCCAGCAGTGGTAAAGGGTTGGGGAACACTGAAGCTTTCTTT.

This rearrangement joins TRBV11-3 to TRBJ1-1, with D perhaps matching TRBD1 (6 bases). Germline V lookup: CDR1 SGHNT, CDR2 YENEEA. The CDR3 totals 15 residues. V lost 5 bases and J 0 bases, leaving 13 bases between the germline ends. The CDR3 region has the DNA TGTGCCAGCAGCCTATCGGACAGCATGAACACTGAAGCTTTCTTT. This sequence encodes CASSLSDSMNTEAFF. The full variable domain, completed using reference TRBV11-3 and TRBJ1-1, is EAGVVQSPRYKIIEKKQPVAFWCNPISGHNTLYWYLQNLGQGPELLIRYENEEAVDDSQLPKDRFSAERLKGVDSTLKIQPAELGDSAVYLCASSLSDSMNTEAFFGQGTRLTVV.

The chain links TRBV10-3 to TRBJ2-3; 12 bases fit TRBD2. The junction had 16 bases not matched to a gene; V was cut back by 0 bases and J by 3 bases. The CDR3 is 21 amino acids. Germline loops: CDR1 ENHRY, CDR2 SYGVKD. The CDR3 spells CAISESPRTTSGSLGTDTQYF. The CDR3 DNA follows: TGTGCCATCAGTGAGTCCCCCCGGACGACTAGCGGGAGTCTAGGAACAGATACGCAGTATTTT.

The table lists this clone with a few counts. The genes are TRBV21-1 and TRBJ2-7; TRBD1, the table's D call, was not compared with the DNA. TRBV21-1 counts as a pseudogene. The CDR3 consists of 15 residues. CDR3 residues: CASSKPGQSSYEQYF. The CDR3 DNA is TGTGCCAGCAGCAAGCCGGGACAGAGCTCCTACGAGCAGTACTTC.

The chain joins TRBV10-3 to TRBJ2-5; possible D gene TRBD1, 6 bases. The germline V and J ends were trimmed by 2 bases and 1 base, with 11 bases remaining between them. The CDR3 has 15 amino acids. CDR1 is ENHRY and CDR2 is SYGVKD in the germline V gene. The CDR3 protein is CAISEGQHFQETQYF. The CDR3 DNA is TGTGCCATCAGTGAGGGACAGCACTTCCAAGAGACCCAGTACTTC.

The chain is built from TRBV6-1 and TRBJ2-2; D is possibly TRBD1 (5 bases). The CDR3 is 13 amino acids. The ends were cut back, 4 bases at V and 5 bases at J, with 8 bases in the middle. Looked up from germline, CDR1 is MNHNS and CDR2 is SASEGT. CDR3 loop: CASSAGATGELFF. CDR3 DNA sequence: TGTGCCAGCAGTGCTGGGGCGACCGGGGAGCTGTTTTTT.

CDR3 amino acids: CASSEGGNEQFF. The CDR3 DNA follows: TGCGCCAGCAGTGAGGGTGGGAATGAGCAGTTCTTC. The chain links TRBV10-2 to TRBJ2-1; unclear D gene. Trimming removed 2 bases from V and 7 bases from J, with 6 bases in between. The CDR3 sequence is 12 residues long. Germline values: CDR1 WSHSY, CDR2 SAAADI.

V gene TRBV27 combines with J gene TRBJ2-7; TRBD1 matches at 7 bases. After removal of 3 bases from V and 4 bases from J, the junction contained 9 bases not matched to a gene. Germline assignment: CDR1 MNHEY and CDR2 SMNVEV (reference sequence). This CDR3 contains 15 residues. CDR3 region: CASSFGTDRVYEQYF. The CDR3 DNA sequence: TGTGCCAGCAGTTTTGGGACAGACAGAGTTTACGAGCAGTACTTC.

To note about this clone: Additional DNA sequences in this sample encode the identical CDR3. The rearrangement links TRBV29-1 to TRBJ2-1; 8 bases are a match to TRBD2. The CDR3 length is 14 residues. From germline, CDR1 is SQVTM and CDR2 ANQGSEA. V lost 3 bases, J lost 8 bases, and 9 bases stayed unmatched. The chain's CDR3 is CSVEVGTRLYEQFF. The CDR3 nucleotides are TGCAGCGTTGAGGTCGGGACTAGGCTTTATGAGCAGTTCTTC.

The V and J genes are TRBV2 and TRBJ2-3; maybe TRBD1 (6 bases). Trimming pared 6 bases from V and 0 bases from J, leaving 13 bases between. CDR1 SNHLY and CDR2 FYNNEI come from the germline V gene. This CDR3 comprises 15 residues. Written as DNA, the CDR3 is TGTGCCAGCAGCCGGGACAATCCTAGCACAGATACGCAGTATTTT. As protein: CASSRDNPSTDTQYF.

This CDR3 reads CASSLEWAGATDEQYF. The DNA for the CDR3 is TGTGCCAGCAGCTTAGAGTGGGCGGGCGCGACGGACGAGCAGTACTTC. The rearrangement joins TRBV11-1 to TRBJ2-7, with D tentatively TRBD2 (5 bases). The CDR3 is 16 amino acids. V lost 1 base and J lost 5, with 18 bases in between. CDR1 is SGHAT, CDR2 FQDESV, per germline (reference sequence).

The genes are TRBV7-2 and TRBJ1-2; tentatively, D is TRBD1 (6 bases). Trimming removed 2 bases from V and 8 bases from J, with 9 bases in between. This CDR3 has 12 residues. Germline CDR1 and CDR2: SGHTA and FQGNSA. CDR3 bases: TGTGCCAGCAGCTTATACCAGGGGGGCTACACCTTC. It is translated as CASSLYQGGYTF.

This chain uses TRBV7-2 with TRBJ1-1; unclear D gene. CDR1 SGHTA and CDR2 FQGNSA come from the germline V gene. The CDR3 has 11 amino acids. With 1 base removed from V and 13 bases from J, the gap between germline ends came to 10 bases. CDR3 DNA sequence: TGTGCCAGCAGCTTAGAGTCGGTTCTTTTCTTT. Its protein product is CASSLESVLFF.

Only one count was recorded for this clone. Additional DNA sequences in this sample encode the identical CDR3. This chain joins TRBV9 and TRBJ1-2; D unresolved. Germline V gene sequence: CDR1 SGDLS, CDR2 YYNGEE. The V end was cut by 0 bases, the J end by 1 base, with 10 bases between. The CDR3 loop spans 15 amino acids. CDR3 protein: CASSVGGLLNYGYTF. The CDR3 DNA follows: TGTGCCAGCAGCGTAGGAGGCCTTCTTAACTATGGCTACACCTTC.